This TCR beta chain was recorded in a study of metastatic and nonmetastatic thyroid tumors. Study-level information: For malignant and benign thyroid patients, tumor or nodule tissue and blood were the sources whose repertoires were compared.

This clone has at least ten counts. The antigen is undetermined. Under the authors' procedure: The study's classifier, a distant-metastasis tool for papillary thyroid cancer, was built using CDR3 differences across clinicopathological groups. MiXCR re-clonotyped the PCR reads for TCRdb. The authors' filters were not applied to this entry. The sample yields approximately 86,000 clones, around 12% seen once. The germline CDR1 and CDR2 sequences are KGHSH and LQKENI. The CDR3 is made up of 15 amino acids. The trim removed 3 bases at V and 0 bases at J, leaving 3 bases unmatched. General observations from the study: Within blood and tumor, benign nodules reportedly had significantly lower TCR beta diversity than malignant thyroid tumors did.

Ahead of thyroid surgery, no patient had received treatment of any kind. This receptor was identified in a female donor with papillary thyroid cancer or a benign thyroid nodule (not recorded which). Some clones in this sample may be carry-over from other donors' samples. Sequencing was performed on tumor tissue. The chain couples TRBV18 to TRBJ2-3, with TRBD2 matching 7 bases. The DNA for the CDR3 is TGTGCCAGCTCACCTGGCGGGGGTAGCACAGATACGCAGTATTTT. Protein product: CASSPGGGSTDTQYF. Filled out from reference TRBV18 and TRBJ2-3, the complete variable domain reads NAGVMQNPRHLVRRRGQEARLRCSPMKGHSHVYWYRQLPEEGLKFMVYLQKENIIDESGMPKERFSAEFPKEGPSILRIQQVVRGDSAAYFCASSPGGGSTDTQYFGPGTRLTVL.